Shown below are 8 T cell receptor beta chains from a single sample sequenced in a study of blood T cell repertoires in COVID-19. Here immunoSEQ multiplex PCR was the method, and the copy in TCRdb shows in-frame clones only, minus some. The sample yields some 160,000 clones, 65% to 85% seen once. The sequenced sample consisted of peripheral blood. These receptors originate from an elderly woman with acute or convalescent COVID-19.

This clone was counted a few times. The chain links TRBV5-1 to TRBJ1-3, with 8 bases identical to TRBD1. In germline, CDR1 is SGHRS, CDR2 YFSETQ. There are 16 residues in the CDR3. J was trimmed by 2 bases and V by 0 bases; bases with no gene match: 4. CDR3 loop: CASSLVQGATGNTIYF. For the CDR3, the DNA is TGCGCCAGCAGCTTGGTTCAGGGGGCGACTGGAAACACCATATATTTT.

The V call is TRBV24-1, the J call TRBJ1-5, with D unclear. The CDR3 extends over 13 amino acids. V dropped 9 bases and J dropped 4 bases, with 12 bases sitting between them. Looked up from germline, CDR1 is KGHDR and CDR2 is SFDVKD. This CDR3 is CATSGGWNQPQHF. In DNA form, the CDR3 reads TGTGCCACCTCAGGAGGCTGGAATCAGCCCCAGCATTTT.

The rearrangement uses TRBV6-5 and TRBJ1-4; 7 bases fit TRBD1. The CDR3 extends over 15 amino acids. V lost 6 bases, J lost 0 bases, and 4 bases stayed unmatched. CDR1 is MNHEY and CDR2 is SVGAGI in the germline V gene. CDR3 residues: CASRGQFATNEKLFF. The CDR3, as DNA: TGTGCCAGCAGGGGACAGTTTGCAACTAATGAAAAACTGTTTTTT.

The V call is TRBV14, the J call TRBJ2-3, with 9 bases fitting TRBD2. CDR3 size: 19 residues. With 3 bases clipped from V and 0 bases from J, the junction kept 13 bases outside the gene matches. From germline, CDR1 is SGHDN and CDR2 FVKESK. In DNA form, the CDR3 reads TGTGCCAGCAGCCATGCTCCCGCGGGAGGGATAATCAGCACAGATACGCAGTATTTT. Encoded protein: CASSHAPAGGIISTDTQYF.

The chain couples TRBV3-1 (or the pseudogene TRBV3-2) to TRBJ1-2; weak D call: TRBD1 (5 bases). V lost 2 bases, J lost 11 bases, and 15 bases lay in between. CDR1 is LGHDT and CDR2 is YNNKEL in the germline V gene (reference sequence). CDR3 length: 13 residues. The CDR3 DNA reads TGTGCCAGCAGCCAATTGACAGCAGCTCTTTACACCTTC. Amino acid sequence: CASSQLTAALYTF.

This chain joins TRBV5-1 and TRBJ2-3; 9 positions match TRBD1. V gave up 4 bases and J gave up 5 bases; unmatched junction bases: 5. The CDR3 covers 14 residues. CDR1 is SGHRS, CDR2 YFSETQ, per germline. The CDR3 DNA is TGCGCCAGCAGCGCCTGGACAGGGGAAGATACGCAGTATTTT. This encodes CASSAWTGEDTQYF. Full variable domain (remainder filled in from reference TRBV5-1 and TRBJ2-3): KAGVTQTPRYLIKTRGQQVTLSCSPISGHRSVSWYQQTPGQGLQFLFEYFSETQRNKGNFPGRFSGRQFSNSRSEMNVSTLELGDSALYLCASSAWTGEDTQYFGPGTRLTVL.

The CDR3 here is CASSVPGLASDKNIQYF. For the CDR3, the DNA is TGTGCCAGCAGTGTTCCGGGACTAGCGTCTGACAAAAACATTCAGTACTTC. The chain uses TRBV28 and TRBJ2-4; 10 bases fit TRBD2. There are 17 residues in the CDR3. The germline V gene encodes CDR1 MDHEN and CDR2 SYDVKM. After removal of 5 bases from V and 3 bases from J, the junction contained 10 bases not matched to a gene. Full variable domain (remainder filled in from reference TRBV28 and TRBJ2-4): DVKVTQSSRYLVKRTGEKVFLECVQDMDHENMFWYRQDPGLGLRLIYFSYDVKMKEKGDIPEGYSVSREKKERFSLILESASTNQTSMYLCASSVPGLASDKNIQYFGAGTRLSVL.

The CDR3 reads CASSETRNQPQHF. The CDR3 DNA reads as TGTGCCAGCAGTGAAACTCGGAATCAGCCCCAGCATTTT. This rearrangement joins TRBV6-1 to TRBJ1-5; the D is unclear. Germline values: CDR1 MNHNS, CDR2 SASEGT. The V and J ends lost 2 bases and 4 bases respectively, with 6 bases between them. The CDR3 sequence is 13 residues long.